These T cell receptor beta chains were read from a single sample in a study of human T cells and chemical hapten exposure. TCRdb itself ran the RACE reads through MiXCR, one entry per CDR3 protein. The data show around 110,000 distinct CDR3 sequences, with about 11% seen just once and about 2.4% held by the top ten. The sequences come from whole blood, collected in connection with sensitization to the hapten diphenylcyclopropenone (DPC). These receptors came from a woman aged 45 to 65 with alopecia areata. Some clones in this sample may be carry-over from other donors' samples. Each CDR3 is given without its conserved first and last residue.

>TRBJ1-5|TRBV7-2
ASSIGQAVNQPQH
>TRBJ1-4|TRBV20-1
SAREAGGIQLF
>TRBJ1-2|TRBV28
ASSPGPGGYGYT
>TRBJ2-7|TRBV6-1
ASTEIGQGGEQY
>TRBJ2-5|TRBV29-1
SVAPGAPETQY
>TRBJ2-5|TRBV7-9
ALGGTQETQY
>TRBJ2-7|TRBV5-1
ASSPEGLGSYEQY
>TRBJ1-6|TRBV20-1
SASQNNSPLH
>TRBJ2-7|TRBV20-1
SARGAGSYEQY
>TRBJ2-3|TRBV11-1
ASSFGVQGLSTQY
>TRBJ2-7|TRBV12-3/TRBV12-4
ASSFDRNEQY
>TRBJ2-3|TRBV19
ASSSGGQASDTQY
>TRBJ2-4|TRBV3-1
ASSQGGINIQY
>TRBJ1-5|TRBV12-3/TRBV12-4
ASSSDSKGRSNQPQH
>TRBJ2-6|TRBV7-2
ASSLELIGANVLT
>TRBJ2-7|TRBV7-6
ASSHDRGGHEQY
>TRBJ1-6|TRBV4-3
ASSQEQGHNSPLH
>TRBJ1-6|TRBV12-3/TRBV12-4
ASRMDRNSPLH
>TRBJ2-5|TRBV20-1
SRGTSGGETQY
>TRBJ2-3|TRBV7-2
ASSPLADTQY
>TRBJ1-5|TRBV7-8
ASRRVGGGSNQPQH
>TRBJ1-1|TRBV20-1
SARKDGASTEAF
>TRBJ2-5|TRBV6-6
ASSYSPGGSSQETQY
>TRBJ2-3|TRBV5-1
ASSPTSGSSTDTQY
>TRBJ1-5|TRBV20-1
SARDGVVGNQPQH
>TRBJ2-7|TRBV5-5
ASSLESNQPTGEY
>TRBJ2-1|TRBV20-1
SASRLAGGLLSEQF
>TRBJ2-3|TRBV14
ASSQEDFTDTQY
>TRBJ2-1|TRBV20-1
SARDPAGGSNEQF
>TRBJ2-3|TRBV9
ASSPTQSGIQGTDTQY
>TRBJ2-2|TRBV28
ASSAGTSARELF
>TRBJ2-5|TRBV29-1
SVGGGRGHSEETQY
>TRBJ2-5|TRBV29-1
SVGSQGETQY
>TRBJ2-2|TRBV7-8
ASSPRIWSGEDTGELF
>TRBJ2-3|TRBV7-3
ASSDGGAGDTQY
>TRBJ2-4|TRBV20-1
SATDRGASQNIQY
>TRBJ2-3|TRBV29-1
SARDGSTGTDTQY
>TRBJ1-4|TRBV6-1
ASSEEQATGLATNEKLF
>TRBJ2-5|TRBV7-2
ASSLGGPETQY
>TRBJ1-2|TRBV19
ASSDAAAYGYT
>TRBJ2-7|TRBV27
ASSDRGASSYEQY